This T cell receptor beta chain was sequenced in a study of identical twins. Study findings and constraints: The models systematically underestimated how much out-of-frame TCR alpha was shared in monozygotic twins.

This clonotype was seen ten or more times. The antigen remains unidentified. With V trimmed by 3 bases and J by 7 bases, 6 bases remained unmatched. This CDR3 is 15 amino acids long. Germline CDR1 and CDR2: SGHNT and YYREEE (reference sequence). TCRdb used MiXCR to reprocess the 5' RACE reads, holding one entry per CDR3 protein. The sample contains about 150,000 distinct CDR3 sequences, roughly 3.3% of which appear only once. Material for sequencing was memory T cells sorted from blood. The receptor's source is a man younger than 30 in good health. The chain carries TRBV5-4 and TRBJ2-3, with TRBD1 matching 12 bases. CDR3 in amino acids: CASSWDRGRGNTQYF. As DNA, the CDR3 is TGTGCCAGCAGCTGGGACAGGGGGCGAGGGAATACGCAGTATTTT.